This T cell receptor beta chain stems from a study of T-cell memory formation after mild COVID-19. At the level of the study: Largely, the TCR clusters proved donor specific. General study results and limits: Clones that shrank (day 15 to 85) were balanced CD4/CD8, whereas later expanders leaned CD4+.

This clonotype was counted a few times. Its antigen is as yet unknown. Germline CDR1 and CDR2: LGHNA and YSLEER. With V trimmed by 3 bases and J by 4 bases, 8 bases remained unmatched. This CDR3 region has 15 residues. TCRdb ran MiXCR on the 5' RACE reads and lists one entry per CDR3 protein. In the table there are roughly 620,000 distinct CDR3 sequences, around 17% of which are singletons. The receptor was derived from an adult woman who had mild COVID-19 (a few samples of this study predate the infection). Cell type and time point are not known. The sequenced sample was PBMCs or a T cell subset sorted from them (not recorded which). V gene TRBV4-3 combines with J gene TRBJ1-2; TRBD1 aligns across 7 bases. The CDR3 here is CASSHNTGASYGYTF. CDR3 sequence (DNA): TGCGCCAGCAGCCATAATACAGGGGCCAGCTATGGCTACACCTTC.